Below are 21 T cell receptor beta chains sequenced from a single sample in a study of OX40 agonist ivuxolimab in advanced cancers. TCRdb keeps only in-frame clones here, not all; method: immunoSEQ multiplex PCR. This table has 35,000 to 40,000 clones, under 90% appearing once. Here the sequenced sample was CD4+ or CD8+ T cells sorted from blood, taken in a trial of the OX40 agonist ivuxolimab. Receptors originate from an adult with an advanced solid tumor such as melanoma, head and neck, liver or kidney cancer.

This clone occurred once. The chain uses TRBV25-1 and TRBJ1-2; D gene uncertain. V was shortened by 0 bases and J by 0 bases, with 5 bases between the two germline ends. This CDR3 spans 14 amino acids. Germline assignment: CDR1 MGHDK and CDR2 SYGVNS. The CDR3 DNA is TGTGCCAGCAGTGAATACTTTCCTAACTATGGCTACACCTTC. Translating it yields CASSEYFPNYGYTF.

J is TRBJ1-1 and V is TRBV5-6; the match to TRBD1 covers 9 bases. This CDR3 has 14 amino acids. Per germline, CDR1 SGHDT and CDR2 YYEEEE. V trimming: 3 bases; J trimming: 4 bases; junction bases outside the gene matches: 4. CDR3: CASSWGTGPTEAFF. DNA of the CDR3: TGTGCCAGCAGCTGGGGGACAGGGCCCACTGAAGCTTTCTTT.

This chain joins TRBV6-6 and TRBJ2-1; 9 bases line up with TRBD2. Germline trimming cut 6 bases from V and 15 bases from J; bases unmatched to any gene: 18. Germline CDR1 and CDR2: MNHNY and SVGAGI (reference sequence). The CDR3 loop spans 15 amino acids. The chain's CDR3 is CASSYLGTSPGLGFF. CDR3 nucleotide sequence: TGTGCCAGCAGCTATCTAGGGACTAGCCCTGGTTTGGGGTTCTTC.

The chain carries TRBV27 and TRBJ2-5, with D tentatively TRBD2 (6 bases). This CDR3 spans 14 amino acids. Per germline, CDR1 MNHEY and CDR2 SMNVEV (reference sequence). V lost 5 bases to trimming and J lost 5 bases, with 15 bases between them. In nucleotides, the CDR3 is TGTGCCAGCAGTCTGGAGGGTGGTGGGGAGACCCAGTACTTC. The encoded protein is CASSLEGGGETQYF.

The rearrangement uses TRBV11-2 and TRBJ2-5; 8 bases match TRBD1. V shed 4 bases and J 5 bases; nucleotides not matched to a gene: 3. The CDR3 is 13 residues long. Germline V gives CDR1 SGHAT, CDR2 FQNNGV. CDR3 DNA: TGTGCCAGCAGCTGGACAGGGTGGGAGACCCAGTACTTC. It is translated as CASSWTGWETQYF.

CDR3 sequence (DNA): TGCAGCGTTGCAGGCCTGAATGGCTACACCTTC. Protein product: CSVAGLNGYTF. J is TRBJ1-2 and V is TRBV29-1; D not resolved. Trimming took off 4 bases at V and 6 bases at J, with 9 bases between the two ends. The CDR3 loop spans 11 amino acids. The germline V gene encodes CDR1 SQVTM and CDR2 ANQGSEA.

This clone has only one observation. This chain connects TRBV7-8 to TRBJ2-7; weak D call: TRBD2 (5 bases). V lost 2 bases and J lost 4, with 9 bases in between. Germline V gene lookup returns CDR1 SGHVS and CDR2 FQNEAQ. The CDR3 consists of 13 residues. The DNA for the CDR3 is TGTGCCAGCAGCTTAAGTTGGGAGTACGAGCAGTACTTC. Its protein is CASSLSWEYEQYF.

The chain has TRBV4-2 and TRBJ2-2; no definite D call. In germline, CDR1 is LGHNA, CDR2 YNFKEQ. This CDR3 spans 13 amino acids. Deletions cut 0 bases from V and 5 bases from J, with 4 bases between. The CDR3, as DNA: TGTGCCAGCAGCCAAGAATGGACCGGGGAGCTGTTTTTT. Translation gives CASSQEWTGELFF.

CDR3 nucleotide sequence: TGTGCCAGCAGCTTAAAAGGGGCGGGGGGGCGTGAGACCCAGTACTTC. Translating gives CASSLKGAGGRETQYF. The V gene is TRBV11-2, the J gene TRBJ2-5; 9 nucleotides line up with TRBD2. The CDR3 loop spans 16 amino acids. J lost 5 bases, V lost 2 bases, and 9 bases had no gene match. The V gene's germline CDR1 is SGHAT and CDR2 FQNNGV.

The chain links TRBV19 to TRBJ1-4, with D possibly being TRBD1 (5 bases). V shed 5 bases and J shed 0 bases, with 10 bases lying between them. Germline CDR1 is LNHDA and CDR2 is SQIVND (reference sequence). CDR3 length: 15 amino acids. CDR3 region: CASSPDSATNEKLFF. CDR3 sequence (DNA): TGTGCCAGTAGTCCCGACAGTGCAACTAATGAAAAACTGTTTTTT.

Only one count was recorded for this clone. The chain couples TRBV10-1 to TRBJ2-3; TRBD2 aligns across 7 bases. The CDR3 runs 13 residues. CDR1 and CDR2 from the germline V gene are WNHNN and SYGVQD (reference sequence). Trimming took 6 bases from V and 8 from J; bases not matched to a gene: 8. DNA for the CDR3: TGCGCCAGCAGGGCGCGGGAGAGGGGTACGCAGTATTTT. Translated, it gives CASRARERGTQYF.

The rearrangement links TRBV11-3 to TRBJ1-3; no clear D. CDR1 and CDR2 from the germline V gene are SGHNT and YENEEA. CDR3 length: 15 amino acids. The V and J ends lost 8 bases and 0 bases respectively, with 14 bases between them. The CDR3 here is CASAPHSRSGNTIYF. CDR3 nucleotide sequence: TGTGCCAGCGCGCCACACAGCCGCTCTGGAAACACCATATATTTT.

The chain joins TRBV7-6 to TRBJ2-7; D unresolved. Germline assignment: CDR1 SGHVS and CDR2 FNYEAQ. This CDR3 spans 17 amino acids. V lost 1 base and J lost 0, with 16 bases in between. This chain's CDR3 is CASSLGGPFSSSYEQYF. The CDR3 nucleotides are TGTGCCAGCAGCTTAGGGGGTCCTTTCTCCAGCTCCTACGAGCAGTACTTC.

The chain joins TRBV15 to TRBJ1-2, with 7 bases matching TRBD1. With V trimmed by 1 base and J by 8 bases, 16 bases remained unmatched. From germline, CDR1 is LNHNV and CDR2 YYDKDF (reference sequence). This CDR3 contains 17 residues. In DNA form, the CDR3 reads TGTGCCACCAGCAGAGGAGGACCCAGGGGGGCCAAGGGGGGCTACACCTTC. Encoded protein: CATSRGGPRGAKGGYTF.

The chain recombines TRBV28 with TRBJ1-2; 8 positions match TRBD1. CDR1 is MDHEN and CDR2 is SYDVKM in the germline V gene. V was pared by 4 bases and J by 8 bases, with 9 bases of the junction left unmatched. The CDR3 sequence is 14 residues long. The CDR3 DNA reads TGTGCCAGCAGTTCGACAGGGGATATGGTAGGCTACACCTTC. Translating gives CASSSTGDMVGYTF.

V usage is TRBV28 and J usage is TRBJ1-2; D is uncertain. CDR3 length equals 14 residues. V lost 3 bases, J lost 5 bases, and 13 bases lay in between. Germline V gene lookup returns CDR1 MDHEN and CDR2 SYDVKM. The CDR3 nucleotides read TGTGCCAGCAGTTTTCGGTCGCTTTATTATGGCTACACCTTC. This codes for CASSFRSLYYGYTF.

This clone was found a few times. The rearrangement uses TRBV4-1 and TRBJ2-5; 11 bases match TRBD2. CDR1 MGHRA and CDR2 YSYEKL come from the germline V gene. V was pared by 1 base and J by 1 base, with 5 bases of the junction left unmatched. The CDR3 extends over 17 amino acids. The CDR3 sequence: CASSQGASGRSQETQYF. DNA of the CDR3: TGCGCCAGCAGCCAAGGAGCTAGCGGGAGGTCCCAAGAGACCCAGTACTTC.

This sequence joins TRBV7-9 and TRBJ2-2, with 7 bases fitting TRBD2. Germline V lookup: CDR1 SEHNR, CDR2 FQNEAQ (reference sequence). Trimming removed 5 bases from V and 0 bases from J; junction bases left unmatched: 9. The CDR3 spans 17 residues. CDR3 protein: CASSKGASGANTGELFF. CDR3 bases: TGTGCCAGCAGCAAGGGAGCTAGCGGCGCGAACACCGGGGAGCTGTTTTTT.

This clone was recorded once. The rearrangement links TRBV21-1 to TRBJ2-7; the table's TRBD2 call for D was not verified on the DNA. TRBV21-1 is described as a pseudogene. The CDR3 sequence is 18 residues long. In DNA form, the CDR3 reads TGTGCCAGCAGCACAACCGGGACTAGCGGCGATTATTCCTACGAGCAGTACTTC. Its protein is CASSTTGTSGDYSYEQYF.

In its sample, this clone was seen once. The chain recombines TRBV28 with TRBJ1-5, with D tentatively TRBD1 (5 bases). The V gene lost 6 bases and the J gene lost 4 bases, with 10 bases spanning the gap. Germline CDR1 MDHEN, CDR2 SYDVKM. The CDR3 runs to 13 residues. The CDR3 DNA sequence: TGTGCCAGCAGCCCGGGACGTAATCAGCCCCAGCATTTT. Its protein is CASSPGRNQPQHF.

The chain combines TRBV7-9 with TRBJ2-7; D gene unclear. Germline lookup yields CDR1 SEHNR and CDR2 FQNEAQ (reference sequence). The ends were cut back, 4 bases at V and 2 bases at J, with 12 bases in the middle. The CDR3 spans 14 residues. DNA for the CDR3: TGTGCCAGCAGCTCCCCGACCCCTCCCTACGAGCAGTACTTC. As protein: CASSSPTPPYEQYF.